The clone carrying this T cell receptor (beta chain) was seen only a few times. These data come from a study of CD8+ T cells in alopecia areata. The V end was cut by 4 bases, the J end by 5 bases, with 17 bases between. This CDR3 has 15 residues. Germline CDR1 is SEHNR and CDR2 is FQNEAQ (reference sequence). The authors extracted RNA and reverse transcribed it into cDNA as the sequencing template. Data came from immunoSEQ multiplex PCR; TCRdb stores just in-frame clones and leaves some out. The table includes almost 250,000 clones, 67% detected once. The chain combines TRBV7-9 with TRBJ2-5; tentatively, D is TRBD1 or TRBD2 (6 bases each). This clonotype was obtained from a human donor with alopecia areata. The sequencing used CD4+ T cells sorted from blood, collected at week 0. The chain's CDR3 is CASSSSGAPGETQYF. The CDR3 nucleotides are TGTGCCAGCAGCTCTTCGGGGGCACCTGGGGAGACCCAGTACTTC.